This T cell receptor (beta chain) was observed in a study of PD-1 blockade in classical Hodgkin lymphoma. The study's findings and limits: Baseline TCR diversity was reportedly lower in newly diagnosed patients than healthy donors.

This clone was recorded once. What it binds is not known. The assay was immunoSEQ multiplex PCR, and TCRdb's table has in-frame clones only and misses some. Of 72,000 or so clones in the sample, about 93% were seen once. V was shortened by 1 base and J by 3 bases, with 4 bases between the two germline ends. CDR1 and CDR2 (germline): SGHDN, FVKESK. The CDR3 contains 12 residues. Each patient experienced a relapse that followed autologous stem cell transplantation, and brentuximab vedotin exposure varied. The chain combines TRBV14 with TRBJ2-7; D gene unclear. The TCR sequence derives from a human donor with classical Hodgkin lymphoma. The input for sequencing was peripheral blood mononuclear cells (PBMCs), taken at baseline. In nucleotides, the CDR3 is TGTGCCAGCAGCCAAGGCCTCTACGAGCAGTACTTC. As protein: CASSQGLYEQYF.